Listed below are T cell receptor beta chains from one sample, sequenced in a study of shared clonotypes between healthy human individuals. Measured with immunoSEQ multiplex PCR; TCRdb has only the in-frame clones, and not every one. In the table there are about 2.3 million clones, 92% of which are singletons. Sequencing was carried out using naive CD4+ T cells from PBMCs. The origin of the receptors is a man between 18 and 35 years old in good health. Some clones in this sample may be carry-over from other donors' samples. Both conserved end residues are part of each CDR3. The D gene is left open where the match is weak. Some rows mark clone size as missing; the rest say once, few, many or name a class of expanded clone.

abundance	d_gene	v_gene	j_gene	CDR3nt	CDR3aa
once	-	TRBV30	TRBJ2-2	TGTGCCTGGAGCGATAGTCCGGGGGCCGGGGAGCTGTTTTTT	CAWSDSPGAGELFF
-	-	TRBV7-3	TRBJ1-2	TGTGCCAGCAGTTCTACACCGGGACGGTCGTTCTATGGCTACACCTTC	CASSSTPGRSFYGYTF
-	TRBD2	TRBV7-2	TRBJ2-7	TGTGCCAGCAGCACTACTAGCGGGGGCTCCTACGAGCAGTACTTC	CASSTTSGGSYEQYF
-	-	TRBV28	TRBJ1-3	TGTGCCACCACCCTCGGGGGAAACACCATATATTTT	CATTLGGNTIYF
once	-	TRBV11-3	TRBJ2-7	TGTGCCAGCAGCCCAAGGACACTCCGAGTTGCCTACGAGCAGTACTTC	CASSPRTLRVAYEQYF
-	-	TRBV18	TRBJ2-7	TGTGCCAGCTCACCACAGGGTGGCAGTTACGAGCAGTACTTC	CASSPQGGSYEQYF
-	-	TRBV7-2	TRBJ2-2	TGTGCCAGCAGCCTCCAGTCGTTCGCGAACACCGGGGAGCTGTTTTTT	CASSLQSFANTGELFF
-	-	TRBV28	TRBJ2-7	TGTGCCAGCAGTATCCGGGACCCCGGGACCTACGAGCAGTACTTC	CASSIRDPGTYEQYF
-	TRBD2	TRBV6-1	TRBJ2-1	TGTGCCAGCACCCGCGGGGCGGGAGACGAGCAGTTCTTC	CASTRGAGDEQFF
-	TRBD1	TRBV7-2	TRBJ2-2	TGTGCCAGCAGAAGGACAGGTCCCGGGGAGCTGTTTTTT	CASRRTGPGELFF
few	-	TRBV19	TRBJ2-2	TGTGCCAGTAGTATGTCTGGGGCCGGCGGGGAGCTGTTTTTT	CASSMSGAGGELFF
-	-	TRBV12-2	TRBJ2-1	TGTGCAAGTCGACTAGGGGGACTAGCGGGGTACAATGAGCAGTTCTTC	CASRLGGLAGYNEQFF
-	-	TRBV12-1	TRBJ2-7	TGTGCCAGCAGCTCCTCCGACAGGCGCTACGAGCAGTACTTC	CASSSSDRRYEQYF
few	-	TRBV5-1	TRBJ2-7	TGCGCCAGCATGCCCACTCTAGGGAGCTACGAGCAGTACTTC	CASMPTLGSYEQYF
-	TRBD1	TRBV28	TRBJ2-1	TGTGCCAGCAGGGGGACAGGGAAAGGCAATGAGCAGTTCTTC	CASRGTGKGNEQFF
-	-	TRBV28	TRBJ2-5	TGTGCCAGCAGTTCTGGGACTTTGGGGGAGACCCAGTACTTC	CASSSGTLGETQYF
-	-	TRBV4-2	TRBJ2-2	TGTGCCAGCAGCCAAGAGGGTGGGGCTACGGGAGAGGGGGAGCTGTTTTTT	CASSQEGGATGEGELFF
-	-	TRBV11-2	TRBJ2-5	TGTGCCAGCAGCCCAGGGGTGGAGGAGACCCAGTACTTC	CASSPGVEETQYF
-	TRBD1	TRBV7-9	TRBJ1-3	TGTGCCAGCAGCTTAGCGGGGACAGCCTCTGGAAACACCATATATTTT	CASSLAGTASGNTIYF
-	TRBD1	TRBV29-1	TRBJ1-2	TGCAGCCCGAACAGACAGGGTGAATCTGGCTACACCTTC	CSPNRQGESGYTF
-	-	TRBV14	TRBJ2-5	TGTGCCAGCAGCCAAGCTGTGGCTAGCCGGGCGGGGACCCAGTACTTC	CASSQAVASRAGTQYF
-	-	TRBV6-1	TRBJ1-3	TGTGCCAGCAGTGCATCAGTGGCGGGGGGCCATTCTGGAAACACCATATATTTT	CASSASVAGGHSGNTIYF
-	-	TRBV27	TRBJ1-2	TGTGCCAGCAGTTTATCAGGGGGAGTCTATGGCTACACCTTC	CASSLSGGVYGYTF
-	TRBD1	TRBV7-3	TRBJ1-6	TGTGCCAGCAGCGACACAGGGACAGATAATTCACCCCTCCACTTT	CASSDTGTDNSPLHF
-	-	TRBV11-2	TRBJ2-7	TGTGCCAGCAGCTTAGATAGCGGCTCCTACGAGCAGTACTTC	CASSLDSGSYEQYF
-	-	TRBV6-1	TRBJ2-3	TGTGCCAGCAGTGCGCCAGGGTCCCCAGATACGCAGTATTTT	CASSAPGSPDTQYF
-	-	TRBV30	TRBJ2-1	TGTGCCTGGAGTCCCCGGAGATGGGAAGGAGTGAATGAGCAGTTCTTC	CAWSPRRWEGVNEQFF
-	TRBD1	TRBV5-6	TRBJ1-2	TGTGCCAGCGGGACAGGACCCAACTATGGCTACACCTTC	CASGTGPNYGYTF
-	-	TRBV20-1	TRBJ2-5	TGCAGTGCGGATCAAGAGACCCAGTACTTC	CSADQETQYF
-	-	TRBV5-1	TRBJ1-1	TGCGCCAGCAGTCCTCAGGGGTTGAACACTGAAGCTTTCTTT	CASSPQGLNTEAFF
-	-	TRBV19	TRBJ2-2	TGTGCCAGTAGTATAAGAGTTTTCGCGAACACCGGGGAGCTGTTTTTT	CASSIRVFANTGELFF
-	-	TRBV7-5	TRBJ2-7	TGTGTCAGAAGCTTAGACCCCTCGTGTGGTGGGTTTCAACCCTACGAGCAGTACTTC	CVRSLDPSCGGFQPYEQYF
-	-	TRBV11-2	TRBJ2-2	TGTGCCAGCAGCCCCGCGGCCACCGGGGAGCTGTTTTTT	CASSPAATGELFF
-	TRBD1	TRBV10-3	TRBJ2-7	TGTGCCATCAGACCCGCTACGGGACAGGTTACCTACGAGCAGTACTTC	CAIRPATGQVTYEQYF
once	-	TRBV28	TRBJ2-7	TGTGCCAGCAGTTTATATGGGGACCGCTACGAGCAGTACTTC	CASSLYGDRYEQYF